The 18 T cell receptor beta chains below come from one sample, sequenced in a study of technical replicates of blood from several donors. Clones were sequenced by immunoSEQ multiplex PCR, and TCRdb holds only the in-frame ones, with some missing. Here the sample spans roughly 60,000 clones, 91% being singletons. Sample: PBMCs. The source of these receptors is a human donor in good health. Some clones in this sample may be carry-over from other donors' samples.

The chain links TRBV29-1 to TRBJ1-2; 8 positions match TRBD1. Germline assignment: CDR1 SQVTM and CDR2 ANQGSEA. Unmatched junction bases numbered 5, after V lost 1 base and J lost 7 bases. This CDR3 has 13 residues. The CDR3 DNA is TGCAGCGTTGAAGGAGGGACAGGTTCTGGCTACACCTTC. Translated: CSVEGGTGSGYTF.

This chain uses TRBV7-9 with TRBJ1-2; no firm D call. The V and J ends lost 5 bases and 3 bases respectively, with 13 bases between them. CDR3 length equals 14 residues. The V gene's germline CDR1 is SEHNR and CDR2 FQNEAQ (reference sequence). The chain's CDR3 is CASSPGNGDYGYTF. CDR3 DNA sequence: TGTGCCAGCAGCCCGGGCAACGGGGACTATGGCTACACCTTC.

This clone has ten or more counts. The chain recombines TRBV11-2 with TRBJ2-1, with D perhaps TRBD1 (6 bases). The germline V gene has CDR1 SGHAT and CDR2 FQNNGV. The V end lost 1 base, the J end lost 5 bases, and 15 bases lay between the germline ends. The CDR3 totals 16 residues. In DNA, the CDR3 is TGTGCCAGCAGCTTAGTAGCAGGACAGTGGAACAATGAGCAGTTCTTC. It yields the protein CASSLVAGQWNNEQFF.

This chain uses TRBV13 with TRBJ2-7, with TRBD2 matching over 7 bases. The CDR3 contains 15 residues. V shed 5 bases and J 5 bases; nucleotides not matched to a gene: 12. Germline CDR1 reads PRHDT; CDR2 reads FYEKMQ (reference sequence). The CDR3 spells CASSISGIASDEQYF. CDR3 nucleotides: TGTGCCAGCAGCATAAGCGGGATAGCAAGCGACGAGCAGTACTTC.

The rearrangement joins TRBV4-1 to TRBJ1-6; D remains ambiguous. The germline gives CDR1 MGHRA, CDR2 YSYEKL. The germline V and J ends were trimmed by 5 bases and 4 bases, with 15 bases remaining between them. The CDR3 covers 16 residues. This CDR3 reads CASSISGSGYNSPLHF. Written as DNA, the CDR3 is TGCGCCAGCAGCATTTCTGGCTCGGGGTATAATTCACCCCTCCACTTT.

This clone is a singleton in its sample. CDR3 sequence: CASSFQGGDGYTF. CDR3 bases: TGCGCCAGCAGCTTTCAAGGTGGAGATGGCTACACCTTC. The chain is built from TRBV5-1 and TRBJ1-2; no reliable D call. Trimming stripped 2 bases from V and 6 bases from J, with 11 bases between. Looked up from germline, CDR1 is SGHRS and CDR2 is YFSETQ. The CDR3 has 13 amino acids.

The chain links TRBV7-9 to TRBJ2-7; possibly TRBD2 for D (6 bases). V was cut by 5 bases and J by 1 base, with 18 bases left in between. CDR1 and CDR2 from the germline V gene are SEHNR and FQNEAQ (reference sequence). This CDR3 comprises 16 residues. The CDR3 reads CASSHSGAGSSYEQYF. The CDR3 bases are TGTGCCAGCAGCCATTCGGGTGCGGGGTCGTCCTACGAGCAGTACTTC.

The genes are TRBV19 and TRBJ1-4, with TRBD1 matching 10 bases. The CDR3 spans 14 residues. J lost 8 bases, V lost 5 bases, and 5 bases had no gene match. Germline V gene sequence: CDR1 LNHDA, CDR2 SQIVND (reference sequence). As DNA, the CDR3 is TGTGCCAGTAGTTCGGACAGGGGGGTCGAAAAACTGTTTTTT. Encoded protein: CASSSDRGVEKLFF.

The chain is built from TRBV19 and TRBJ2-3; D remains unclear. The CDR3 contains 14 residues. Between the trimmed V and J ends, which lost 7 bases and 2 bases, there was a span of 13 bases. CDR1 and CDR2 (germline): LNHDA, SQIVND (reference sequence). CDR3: CASKSRPNTDTQYF. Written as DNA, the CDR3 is TGTGCCAGTAAGTCTAGGCCAAACACAGATACGCAGTATTTT.

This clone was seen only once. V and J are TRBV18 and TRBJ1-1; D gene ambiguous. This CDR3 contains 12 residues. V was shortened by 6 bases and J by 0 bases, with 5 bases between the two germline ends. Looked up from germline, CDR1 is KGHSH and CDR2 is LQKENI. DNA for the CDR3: TGTGCCAGCTCCGGTATGAACACTGAAGCTTTCTTT. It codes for CASSGMNTEAFF. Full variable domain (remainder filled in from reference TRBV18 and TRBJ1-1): NAGVMQNPRHLVRRRGQEARLRCSPMKGHSHVYWYRQLPEEGLKFMVYLQKENIIDESGMPKERFSAEFPKEGPSILRIQQVVRGDSAAYFCASSGMNTEAFFGQGTRLTVV.

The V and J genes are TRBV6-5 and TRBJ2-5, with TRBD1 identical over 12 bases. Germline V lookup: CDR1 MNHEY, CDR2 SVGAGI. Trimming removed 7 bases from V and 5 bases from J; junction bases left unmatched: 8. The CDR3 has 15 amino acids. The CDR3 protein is CASNPGTGGLETQYF. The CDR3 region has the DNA TGTGCCAGCAACCCCGGGACAGGGGGCTTGGAGACCCAGTACTTC.

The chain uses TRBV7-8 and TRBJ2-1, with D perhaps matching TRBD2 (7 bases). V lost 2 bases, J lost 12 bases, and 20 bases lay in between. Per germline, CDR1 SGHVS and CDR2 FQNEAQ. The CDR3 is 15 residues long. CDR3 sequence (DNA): TGTGCCAGCAGCTTACGTCGACTAGCAGGGGACCCGCAGTTCTTC. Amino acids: CASSLRRLAGDPQFF.

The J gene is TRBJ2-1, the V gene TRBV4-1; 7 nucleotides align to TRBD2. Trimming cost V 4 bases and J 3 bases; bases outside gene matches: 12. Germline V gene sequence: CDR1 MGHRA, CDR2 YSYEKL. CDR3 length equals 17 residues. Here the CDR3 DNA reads TGCGCCAGCAGCCGAGCTCTCCAAGCGGGAATCTACAATGAGCAGTTCTTC. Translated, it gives CASSRALQAGIYNEQFF.

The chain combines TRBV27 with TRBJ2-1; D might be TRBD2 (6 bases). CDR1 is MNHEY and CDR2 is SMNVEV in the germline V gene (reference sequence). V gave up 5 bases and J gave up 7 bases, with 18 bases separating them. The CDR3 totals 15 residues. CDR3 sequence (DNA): TGTGCCAGCAGTGTTGGGACTTTACCAATGAATGAGCAGTTCTTC. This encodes CASSVGTLPMNEQFF.

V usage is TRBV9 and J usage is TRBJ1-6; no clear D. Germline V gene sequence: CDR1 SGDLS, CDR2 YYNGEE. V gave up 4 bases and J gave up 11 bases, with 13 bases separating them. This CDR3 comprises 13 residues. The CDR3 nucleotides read TGTGCCAGCAGCCCAGAGGAGTTCACACCCCTCCACTTT. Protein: CASSPEEFTPLHF.

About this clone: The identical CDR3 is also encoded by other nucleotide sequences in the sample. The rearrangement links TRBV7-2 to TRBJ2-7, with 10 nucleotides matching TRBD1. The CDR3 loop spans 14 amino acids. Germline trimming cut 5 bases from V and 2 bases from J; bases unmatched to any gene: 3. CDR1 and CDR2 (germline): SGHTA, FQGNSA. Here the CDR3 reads CASSRDRGTYEQYF. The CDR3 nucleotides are TGTGCCAGCAGCCGGGACAGGGGCACCTACGAGCAGTACTTC.

CDR3 in DNA: TGTGCCAGCAGCTTAGATTACAGCTACGAGCAGTACTTC. It yields the protein CASSLDYSYEQYF. The rearrangement uses TRBV11-2 and TRBJ2-7; D uncertain. This CDR3 has 13 amino acids. V lost 0 bases to trimming and J lost 3 bases, with 6 bases between them. Germline CDR1 SGHAT, CDR2 FQNNGV.

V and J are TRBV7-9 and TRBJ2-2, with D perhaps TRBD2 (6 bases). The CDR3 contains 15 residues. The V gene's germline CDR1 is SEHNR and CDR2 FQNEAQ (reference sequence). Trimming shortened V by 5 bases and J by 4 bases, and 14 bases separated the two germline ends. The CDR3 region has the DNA TGTGCCAGCAGCCCCCGGGACTGGCTCACCGGGGAGCTGTTTTTT. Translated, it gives CASSPRDWLTGELFF.